The entry below gives a single T cell receptor (beta chain) sequence along with its context. The junction and the germline gene differ at one end; a read error may be behind it. Germline CDR1 MNHEY, CDR2 SMNVEV (reference sequence). The CDR3 sequence is 16 residues long. The entry originates in a study of shared clonotypes between healthy human individuals. Generated by immunoSEQ multiplex PCR, the TCRdb table keeps only in-frame clones and is missing some. The table shows fewer than 3 million clones, with 92% occurring only once. The TCR was taken from a man younger than 30 in good health. Some clones in this sample may be carry-over from other donors' samples. This rearrangement joins TRBV27 to TRBJ1-3; weak D call: TRBD1 (6 bases). The sample taken for sequencing was naive CD4+ T cells from PBMCs. Indicated subset: CD45RA+ positively selected. The CDR3 nucleotides read TGTGCCAGCAGTATATCCGGGACACCCTCTGGAAACACCATATATTTT. Translation gives CASSISGTPSGNTIYF.